The 6 T cell receptor beta chains presented below share a single source sample, sequenced in a study of blood T cell repertoires in COVID-19. Assay used: immunoSEQ multiplex PCR; TCRdb lists only in-frame clones, some missing. The sample has about 140,000 clones, 88% seen once. The sequenced sample was peripheral blood. The receptors shown here come from a man aged 45 to 65 with active or convalescent COVID-19.

The gene calls are TRBV6-6 and TRBJ1-3, with a weak D call TRBD1 (5 bases). The ends were cut back, 10 bases at V and 0 bases at J, with 19 bases in the middle. The CDR3 contains 16 residues. Germline V gene data show CDR1 as MNHNY and CDR2 as SVGAGI (reference sequence). The CDR3 sequence is CATRWGSSSSGNTIYF. CDR3 nucleotide sequence: TGTGCCACTCGGTGGGGCAGCTCAAGCTCTGGAAACACCATATATTTT.

This sequence joins TRBV5-1 and TRBJ1-2; 10 bases are a match to TRBD1. This CDR3 contains 17 residues. After removal of 1 base from V and 8 bases from J, the junction contained 14 bases not matched to a gene. Looked up from germline, CDR1 is SGHRS and CDR2 is YFSETQ. The CDR3 bases are TGCGCCAGCAGCTTGAGTTGGCCGGGACAGGGGAGAGGAGGCTACACCTTC. This translates into CASSLSWPGQGRGGYTF.

This clone appeared a single time. The chain combines TRBV3-1 (or the pseudogene TRBV3-2) with TRBJ2-7; 8 bases fit TRBD2. The CDR3 contains 15 residues. V gave up 5 bases and J gave up 1 base; unmatched junction bases: 7. Germline CDR1 is LGHDT and CDR2 is YNNKEL (reference sequence). The CDR3 loop is CASSSRTSPSYEQYF. DNA of the CDR3: TGTGCCAGCAGCTCCCGGACTAGCCCGTCCTACGAGCAGTACTTC.

The CDR3 DNA sequence: TGTGCCAGCAGTTTCCGGACATTAGCAACTAATGAAAAACTGTTTTTT. Translation: CASSFRTLATNEKLFF. This chain joins TRBV28 and TRBJ1-4, with D possibly matching TRBD1 (5 bases). Per the germline V gene, CDR1 is MDHEN and CDR2 is SYDVKM. The ends were cut back, 3 bases at V and 0 bases at J, with 11 bases in the middle. This CDR3 spans 16 amino acids.

This rearrangement joins TRBV11-3 to TRBJ2-7; 9 bases are shared with TRBD1. The germline CDR1 and CDR2 sequences are SGHNT and YENEEA. V trimming: 3 bases; J trimming: 2 bases; junction bases outside the gene matches: 5. This CDR3 spans 15 amino acids. The CDR3 is CASSFLTGGAYEQYF. In DNA form, the CDR3 reads TGTGCCAGCAGCTTCTTGACAGGGGGGGCCTACGAGCAGTACTTC. Variable domain in full (rest from reference TRBV11-3 and TRBJ2-7): EAGVVQSPRYKIIEKKQPVAFWCNPISGHNTLYWYLQNLGQGPELLIRYENEEAVDDSQLPKDRFSAERLKGVDSTLKIQPAELGDSAVYLCASSFLTGGAYEQYFGPGTRLTVT.

V gene TRBV29-1 combines with J gene TRBJ2-3; TRBD2 matches at 9 bases. This CDR3 is 13 amino acids long. The germline V gene encodes CDR1 SQVTM and CDR2 ANQGSEA. V gave up 7 bases and J gave up 2 bases; unmatched junction bases: 4. The CDR3 nucleotides are TGCAGCGGGGCTAGCGGGACCACAGATACGCAGTATTTT. This translates into CSGASGTTDTQYF.